This T cell receptor beta chain was sequenced in a study of radiation and T cells in renal cell carcinoma. Study-wide context: Nephrectomy followed 15 Gy stereotactic body radiation by 4 weeks.

Assay: immunoSEQ multiplex PCR; the TCRdb copy retains only in-frame clones and omits some. This sample has some 130,000 clones, with 75% to 85% found just once. Study-wide results and caveats: In blood, top tumor clones expanded by 2 weeks, shrinking by 4.

As for this clone: The target antigen is unknown.

Time point noted: blood 2 weeks post-SBRT. The treatment is: 15 Gy SBRT to primary tumor, nephrectomy 4 weeks later. After SBRT, blood was collected at 2 and 4 weeks, plus baseline. This specimen consisted of blood, obtained from a patient whose treatment included radiotherapy and nephrectomy. This TCR was recovered from a woman aged 55-75 years with renal cell carcinoma.

CDR3 protein: CASSLDGDRQYF. As DNA, the CDR3 is TGTGCCAGCAGCTTAGACGGTGACCGGCAGTACTTC. The V call is TRBV11-3, the J call TRBJ2-7; no definite D call. The V gene lost 0 bases and the J gene lost 9 bases, with 9 bases spanning the gap. Germline-derived CDR1 and CDR2 are SGHNT and YENEEA. The CDR3 contains 12 residues.